This T cell receptor beta chain comes out of a study of cytomegalovirus exposure and HLA in healthy donors (dated by TCRdb to the late 2010s). For the wider study: An earlier analysis of 550 to 700 of the donors reported about 250 Gb of sequence data and approximately 110 million unique TCR beta sequences from about 180 million T cells. The aim of the study was to test whether cataloging public T cell receptors could identify signatures of past pathogen exposure. Among the roughly 370 genotyped donors, under 90% belonged to the genetic ancestry cluster associated with self-reported Caucasian donors. Rather than drawing on any new phenotypic data, the later analysis identified candidate immune exposures from TCR beta sequences and the way those sequences occurred across donors. Both class I and class II loci were covered by HLA typing, at four-digit resolution. Roughly 5 DR-DQ haplotypes were handled as single units for association and clustering because linkage in the cohort was strong. To predict cytomegalovirus infection status, the study brought together high-throughput TCR immunosequencing, statistical association of individual TCRs with disease status, and machine learning. Typing coverage differed by locus: A, B, C, DRB1 and DQB1 were typed in roughly 620-630 donors, DQA1 in approximately 520, DPA1 in 600 to 610, and DPB1 in 450 to 480. In addition to the first cohort of 666 subjects, a separate validation cohort of about 120 different subjects was used. Using immunosequencing, the study profiled T cell repertoires from about 610 subjects and related those repertoires to cytomegalovirus serostatus. Genome-wide SNP genotypes for about three fifths of the roughly 670 donors were used in a later genetic analysis, which treated that subset as a discovery cohort. Donor age, sex, ethnicity and CMV serostatus were compiled together with the repertoire data. To study patterns of TCR occurrence, a later analysis re-analyzed previously published TCR beta repertoires from 700 or so donors and added high-resolution HLA genotyping. An early release covering roughly 580 HLA-typed donors comprised approximately 290 gigabases of sequencing data and tens of millions of unique TCR sequences. To decide whether each TCR beta V gene segment behaved as functional or pseudogenic, an earlier analysis of approximately 620 of the donors relied on high-throughput TCR beta sequencing. Every discovery cohort repertoire had been produced on one sequencing platform. Across about 370 genotyped donors of the cohort, an average of approximately 200,000 unique TCR beta nucleotide sequences per donor were sequenced, and roughly a sixth of those sequences were non-productive.

Beyond this particular receptor, the publication reports: A few of the identified cytomegalovirus-associated TCR beta chains were confirmed in vitro to be specific for cytomegalovirus antigens. Some IMGT-functional V segments, including TRBV6-2 and TRBV6-3, could not be told apart with the 87-base-pair reads, so those segments were excluded. A cluster of highly shared sequence variants was judged likely to be a technical artifact of the sequencing pipeline. A later genetic analysis reported fewer N-insertions in productive TCRs among donors in an Asian-associated ancestry cluster than the roughly 620-donor mean. According to a later analysis, TCR association rates differed among HLA loci, with DRB1 alleles showing the most associated TCRs and HLA-C alleles showing the fewest. Compared with equally common non-associated chains, HLA-associated TCR beta chains in a later analysis were more clonally expanded and had lower generation probabilities. In both the original and validation cohorts, the classifier was reported to diagnose cytomegalovirus status with high specificity and sensitivity. For the cohort, immune exposure information was limited to CMV serostatus. In a later analysis, 15,000 to 20,000 TCR beta sequences were associated with specific HLA alleles at a false discovery rate of 0.05. Presence/absence analyses assumed roughly uniform sequencing depth across donors, an assumption that may not hold. Strong co-occurrence of HLA alleles, especially DR and DQ, made assigning TCR associations to individual alleles difficult. HLA typing was unavailable for some donors at each locus, so association tests used only the typed subset. While some public TCRs were present in many individuals, most TCR sequences turned up only very rarely across donors. An earlier analysis of approximately 530 of the donors showed that most TCR beta V segments appeared in productive rearrangements either about 87% or about 30% of the time, which broadly matched IMGT annotations. In the study, 164 TCR beta chains were listed as associated with cytomegalovirus. Linkage disequilibrium might explain the correlated functional status among segregating V segments, but an unknown experimental factor could not be ruled out. A further reported finding was that TCR beta sequences accurately predicted the HLA-A and HLA-B alleles for most subjects in the first cohort. A later analysis found that most CMV-associated TCR beta chains appeared HLA-restricted, with HLA associations seemingly driven largely by CMV exposure. The authors suggested that the approach could potentially be extended to other disease states and immunological phenotypes. Several of the top co-occurrence clusters appeared to be linked to parvovirus B19, influenza, CMV and Epstein-Barr virus, according to a later analysis. Only TCR beta chains were sequenced in this cohort, and the absence of alpha or paired-chain data limited detectable features. The earlier analysis of some 540 of the donors excluded over 15 rarely observed V segments, including chromosome 9 orphons, because counts were too low. In a later genetic analysis, a missense DCLRE1C variant was associated with V-gene and J-gene trimming of TCR beta chains, and the association was replicated in an independent cohort.

Library prep was done by the immunoSEQ multiplex PCR assay. For the multiplex PCR, a mixture combining 60 forward primers for TCR Vbeta segments and 13 reverse primers for TCR Jbeta segments was used. The CDR3 region of rearranged TCR beta genes was amplified from genomic DNA with a multiplex PCR assay. The Illumina HiSeq System was used to sequence the amplified TCR beta libraries as 87-base-pair reads. In the original analysis: In a later analysis, roughly 80 million unique TCR beta chains were counted across the roughly 670 repertoires, and roughly 11 million of these chains were shared by at least two donors. Raw reads were error-corrected and collapsed into unique sequences by a nearest-neighbor algorithm in which closely related sequences were merged to remove PCR and sequencing errors. V, D and J gene segments were assigned by aligning CDR3 sequences to IMGT reference sequences. Each retained sequence needed at least a six-nucleotide match to both a V gene segment and a J gene segment. A rearrangement counted as productive if the CDR3 had no stop codons and remained in frame with V and J, and every other rearrangement counted as non-productive. CDR3 was defined according to IMGT convention as the region running from the second conserved V-encoded cysteine to the conserved J-encoded phenylalanine. The earlier analysis of 500 to 600 of the donors excluded sequences that lacked an unambiguous match to a single V gene segment. An earlier analysis of several hundred of the donors called V segments functional above 56.7% productive rearrangements and segregating when the between-donor standard deviation exceeded 5%. To diagnose cytomegalovirus status from the catalog of TCR beta chain sequences, a statistical classification framework was built. V and J gene assignment, in a later analysis, came from comparing TCR nucleotide sequences with IMGT/GENE-DB human TR gene sequences. The TCRdist pipeline was used in a later analysis to assign CDR3 sequences and most-parsimonious VDJ recombination scenarios. A later analysis defined each TCR beta chain by its CDR3 amino acid sequence plus V-gene family, and excluded reads lacking a unique V-gene family. A later analysis removed 550 to 650 highly shared, low-generation-probability nucleotide sequences to deal with suspected cross-contamination and a sequencing artifact. A later analysis calculated a clonal expansion index for each public chain from normalized within-repertoire ranks of inferred template counts. In a later analysis, generation probabilities were computed with a VDJ recombination model fitted to out-of-frame rearrangements, and the resulting probabilities were checked against IGoR. In a later analysis, hypergeometric tests were used to score TCR-TCR, TCR-HLA and TCR-CMV co-occurrence, with a repertoire-size bias correction applied to TCR pairs. False discovery rates were estimated in a later analysis by permuting HLA or CMV assignments 20 times. A later analysis grouped co-occurring TCRs with DBSCAN, adding TCRdist sequence similarity when clustering within HLA-allele-positive subsets. Repertoires with fewer than 30,000 or more than 120,000 public chains were left out of co-occurrence clustering, as were a few repertoires with anomalous nucleotide sharing. TCRdb holds this immuneACCESS table with in-frame rearrangements only. Some clones are missing; in checked studies, unresolved V genes explain under half, and the rest has no known cause. V and J calls and clone size are those listed in that table; D and trimming were worked out from the DNA. The sample includes approximately 130,000 clones, with around 77% observed a single time. The ten most abundant clones make up approximately 1.2% of the sample.

The cohort consisted of hundreds of healthy bone marrow donors. Cohort members were all nominally healthy when sampled, although unrecorded immune exposures were likely present. The donor tested CMV seronegative and was one of the 352 seronegative cohort members. Every donor gave a peripheral blood sample, and the peripheral blood mononuclear cells from that sample were used for TCR beta sequencing. Genomic DNA was extracted from the blood cell samples with the Qiagen DNeasy Blood Extraction Kit. This clone showed up just once. Its antigen specificity is not known. No base quality information exists; no much larger clone differs at one position. CDR1 and CDR2 are read off the germline V gene as KGHSH and LQKENI. The CDR3 goes from the cysteine to the phenylalanine over 16 residues. The only DNA kept is the CDR3, 48 bases in frame from the first base. Relative to germline, V is missing 2 bases and J is missing 0 bases, with 5 bases of the junction outside any gene match.

The clonotype was recovered from a man in his forties or fifties in good health and CMV-seronegative. Recombination joined TRBV18 with TRBJ2-7, with 9 middle bases fitting TRBD1. The sample comprised PBMCs. The base sequence is TGTGCCAGCTCACCATACGGGACAGGGACCTCCTACGAGCAGTACTTC. It translates as CASSPYGTGTSYEQYF.